One and the same sample provided the 19 T cell receptor beta chains below, sequenced in a study of shared clonotypes between healthy human individuals. Some clones are missing from TCRdb's copy, which holds only in-frame ones; the method was immunoSEQ multiplex PCR. This sample yields 2 million to 2.5 million clones, of which over 85% are seen a single time; approximately 0.37% belongs to the top ten. Sequencing was performed on naive CD4+ T cells from PBMCs. Subset in this sample: CD45RA+ positively selected. The origin of the receptors is a man between 18 and 35 years old in good health. Some clones in this sample may be carry-over from other donors' samples.

The V gene is TRBV7-6, the J gene TRBJ2-5, with 7 positions matching TRBD1. Germline loops: CDR1 SGHVS, CDR2 FNYEAQ. V was clipped by 5 bases and J by 2 bases; unmatched bases: 8. The CDR3 covers 15 residues. CDR3 bases: TGTGCCAGCAGCACCGGGGACAGCAAACAAGAGACCCAGTACTTC. This sequence encodes CASSTGDSKQETQYF.

This clone is a singleton in its sample. The genes are TRBV20-1 and TRBJ2-3; 10 bases map to TRBD2. V was pared by 8 bases and J by 4 bases, with 0 bases of the junction left unmatched. Looked up from germline, CDR1 is DFQATT and CDR2 is SNEGSKA (reference sequence). The CDR3 length is 11 residues. CDR3 nucleotides: TGCAGTCTAGCGGGAGCAGATACGCAGTATTTT. The encoded protein is CSLAGADTQYF.

This chain uses TRBV6-6 with TRBJ2-5; no reliable D call. V shed 4 bases and J shed 5 bases, with 8 bases lying between them. CDR1 and CDR2 (germline): MNHNY, SVGAGI (reference sequence). This CDR3 is 12 amino acids long. In nucleotides, the CDR3 is TGTGCCAGCAGTTGGGGTAGGGAGACCCAGTACTTC. It codes for CASSWGRETQYF.

This clone was observed a single time. The rearrangement joins TRBV12-5 to TRBJ2-1; D is unclear. CDR3 length equals 11 residues. Between the trimmed V and J ends, which lost 7 bases and 5 bases, there was a span of 6 bases. CDR1 and CDR2 from the germline V gene are LGHNT and FRNRAP. The CDR3 region is CASASNNEQFF. In DNA form, the CDR3 reads TGTGCTAGTGCCAGCAACAATGAGCAGTTCTTC.

The chain combines TRBV7-9 with TRBJ2-1; D uncertain. The V and J ends lost 2 bases and 8 bases respectively, with 19 bases between them. Germline CDR1 SEHNR, CDR2 FQNEAQ (reference sequence). This CDR3 comprises 16 residues. The CDR3 region is CASSLSPRPSPDEQFF. The CDR3 region has the DNA TGTGCCAGCAGCTTATCCCCGCGGCCCAGTCCGGATGAGCAGTTCTTC.

The gene calls are TRBV11-2 and TRBJ2-7; TRBD2 aligns across 9 bases. With V trimmed by 1 base and J by 4 bases, 5 bases remained unmatched. CDR1 SGHAT and CDR2 FQNNGV come from the germline V gene. The CDR3 covers 15 residues. The CDR3 coding sequence is TGTGCCAGCAGCTTAGCCGGGACTAGCCCTTACGAGCAGTACTTC. The encoded protein is CASSLAGTSPYEQYF. The complete variable domain, with remaining parts taken from reference TRBV11-2 and TRBJ2-7, reads EAGVAQSPRYKIIEKRQSVAFWCNPISGHATLYWYQQILGQGPKLLIQFQNNGVVDDSQLPKDRFSAERLKGVDSTLKIQPAKLEDSAVYLCASSLAGTSPYEQYFGPGTRLTVT.

Details on this clone: The same CDR3 can be traced to other DNA sequences in this sample. The genes are TRBV7-2 and TRBJ2-7; 7 positions agree with TRBD2. This CDR3 is 13 amino acids long. J lost 7 bases, V lost 5 bases, and 8 bases had no gene match. Germline CDR1 and CDR2: SGHTA and FQGNSA. The CDR3 loop reads CASSPRVGREQYF. The CDR3 bases are TGTGCCAGCAGCCCCCGGGTCGGGAGGGAGCAGTACTTC.

This chain uses TRBV7-9 with TRBJ2-6; 8 bases align to TRBD1. Trimming removed 2 bases from V and 1 base from J; junction bases left unmatched: 4. The length of the CDR3 is 17 residues. CDR1 is SEHNR, CDR2 FQNEAQ, per germline (reference sequence). The CDR3 here is CASSLWTGTSGANVLTF. DNA for the CDR3: TGTGCCAGCAGCTTATGGACAGGGACATCTGGGGCCAACGTCCTGACTTTC.

The chain has TRBV4-1 and TRBJ2-3; 12 nucleotides line up with TRBD2. The V segment lost 4 bases and the J segment 3 bases; nucleotides outside the gene matches: 8. In germline, CDR1 is MGHRA, CDR2 YSYEKL. The CDR3 spans 17 residues. This chain's CDR3 is CASSPGLAGMRTDTQYF. DNA of the CDR3: TGCGCCAGCAGCCCAGGACTAGCGGGGATGAGGACAGATACGCAGTATTTT.

The rearrangement links TRBV11-2 to TRBJ1-3; D possibly corresponds to TRBD1 (6 bases). The germline V gene encodes CDR1 SGHAT and CDR2 FQNNGV. With 5 bases removed from V and 2 bases from J, the gap between germline ends came to 16 bases. The CDR3 consists of 16 residues. The CDR3 bases are TGTGCCAGCAGCGCCAGATACAGGGTAGCTGGAAACACCATATATTTT. It is translated as CASSARYRVAGNTIYF.

The gene calls are TRBV21-1 and TRBJ2-4. TRBV21-1 is marked as a pseudogene. CDR3 length equals 16 residues. The CDR3 DNA is TGTGCCAGCAGCAAGGAAAATAGTCCAGCCAAAAACATTCAGTACTTC. Protein: CASSKENSPAKNIQYF.

The V and J genes are TRBV15 and TRBJ2-1, with D perhaps being TRBD1 or TRBD2 (5 bases each). Germline loops: CDR1 LNHNV, CDR2 YYDKDF (reference sequence). The CDR3 loop spans 14 amino acids. Deletions cut 11 bases from V and 0 bases from J, with 14 bases between. The CDR3 sequence is CAASKGSSYNEQFF. The CDR3 nucleotides are TGTGCCGCCTCAAAGGGGAGCTCCTACAATGAGCAGTTCTTC. Filled out from reference TRBV15 and TRBJ2-1, the complete variable domain reads DAMVIQNPRYQVTQFGKPVTLSCSQTLNHNVMYWYQQKSSQAPKLLFHYYDKDFNNEADTPDNFQSRRPNTSFCFLDIRSPGLGDTAMYLCAASKGSSYNEQFFGPGTRLTVL.

The rearrangement links TRBV6-5 to TRBJ2-5, with a tentative D call TRBD2 (5 bases). CDR3 size: 15 residues. Germline lookup yields CDR1 MNHEY and CDR2 SVGAGI. The germline V and J ends were trimmed by 0 bases and 6 bases, with 14 bases remaining between them. CDR3 in amino acids: CASSYSGGGPKTQYF. The CDR3 DNA reads TGTGCCAGCAGTTACTCGGGCGGAGGCCCAAAGACCCAGTACTTC.

This clone was detected only once. This chain uses TRBV5-1 with TRBJ2-7, with 9 bases fitting TRBD1. V trimming: 4 bases; J trimming: 3 bases; junction bases outside the gene matches: 17. CDR3 length equals 18 residues. Germline assignment: CDR1 SGHRS and CDR2 YFSETQ. The CDR3 region is CASSRLGPGTGPRYEQYF. The CDR3 DNA sequence: TGCGCCAGCAGCAGGCTAGGCCCCGGGACAGGGCCCCGCTACGAGCAGTACTTC.

The chain employs TRBV5-6 and TRBJ2-7, with a weak D call TRBD1 (5 bases). Trimming cost V 4 bases and J 6 bases, with 11 bases left between them. Germline assignment: CDR1 SGHDT and CDR2 YYEEEE. CDR3 length: 12 residues. As DNA, the CDR3 is TGTGCCAGCAGCCCTCTCCAGGGCGAGCAGTACTTC. It specifies CASSPLQGEQYF. The variable domain in full, completed from reference TRBV5-6 and TRBJ2-7, reads DAGVTQSPTHLIKTRGQQVTLRCSPKSGHDTVSWYQQALGQGPQFIFQYYEEEERQRGNFPDRFSGHQFPNYSSELNVNALLLGDSALYLCASSPLQGEQYFGPGTRLTVT.

The chain uses TRBV5-3 and TRBJ2-1; 7 bases map to TRBD2. TRBV5-3 carries the ORF label, with uncertain function. After removal of 7 bases from V and 13 bases from J, the junction contained 5 bases not matched to a gene. The CDR3 sequence is 10 residues long. CDR3 sequence (DNA): TGTGCCAGATGCCGGGAGGCACAGTTCTTC. Protein product: CARCREAQFF.

The chain employs TRBV14 and TRBJ2-7; TRBD1 matches at 9 bases. The V gene end was trimmed by 4 bases and the J gene end by 1 base; junction bases not matched to a gene: 5. Germline CDR1 is SGHDN and CDR2 is FVKESK. The CDR3 is 15 residues long. Here the CDR3 DNA reads TGTGCCAGCAGCCCCCCCGGGACAGGGTCCTACGAGCAGTACTTC. It is translated as CASSPPGTGSYEQYF.

In DNA form, the CDR3 reads TGTGCCAGTTCTTCCCCGTCACCCCGGGAGCTGTTTTTT. As protein: CASSSPSPRELFF. The chain links TRBV19 to TRBJ2-2; D gene unclear. The germline gives CDR1 LNHDA, CDR2 SQIVND (reference sequence). With 8 bases removed from V and 9 bases from J, the gap between germline ends came to 16 bases. This CDR3 has 13 residues.

This clone has more than one count but fewer than ten. The J gene is TRBJ1-5, the V gene TRBV5-4; D ambiguous. This CDR3 has 15 amino acids. V gave up 1 base and J gave up 7 bases, with 15 bases separating them. Germline CDR1 reads SGHNT; CDR2 reads YYREEE (reference sequence). CDR3 nucleotide sequence: TGTGCCAGCAGCTTGTTCGGGGATCCGGGGCAGCCCCAGCATTTT. Amino acid sequence: CASSLFGDPGQPQHF.